The 12 T cell receptor beta chains given below trace back to one sample, sequenced in a study of cytomegalovirus exposure and HLA in healthy donors. PCR employed 60 Vbeta and 13 Jbeta primers. Assay used: immunoSEQ multiplex PCR; TCRdb lists only in-frame clones, some missing. This sample's table has about 48,000 clones. What was sequenced was PBMCs. These receptors all come from a male donor in good health and CMV-seropositive.

The chain couples TRBV5-6 to TRBJ1-5; D uncertain. The germline CDR1 and CDR2 sequences are SGHDT and YYEEEE. The CDR3 runs 13 residues. Trimming cost V 0 bases and J 4 bases, with 5 bases left between them. DNA of the CDR3: TGTGCCAGCAGCTTGGGGCGGAATCAGCCCCAGCATTTT. It is translated as CASSLGRNQPQHF.

The chain has TRBV28 and TRBJ1-5; possible D gene TRBD1, 5 bases. V lost 2 bases, J lost 8 bases, and 7 bases lay in between. The CDR3 is 12 residues long. Germline CDR1 MDHEN, CDR2 SYDVKM. The CDR3 sequence is CASSLADKPQHF. CDR3 bases: TGTGCCAGCAGTTTAGCGGACAAGCCCCAGCATTTT. Using reference TRBV28 and TRBJ1-5 for the parts outside the CDR3, the full variable domain is DVKVTQSSRYLVKRTGEKVFLECVQDMDHENMFWYRQDPGLGLRLIYFSYDVKMKEKGDIPEGYSVSREKKERFSLILESASTNQTSMYLCASSLADKPQHFGDGTRLSIL.

The J gene is TRBJ2-1, the V gene TRBV19; 7 positions agree with TRBD2. Germline-derived CDR1 and CDR2 are LNHDA and SQIVND (reference sequence). J lost 3 bases, V lost 1 base, and 3 bases had no gene match. The CDR3 loop spans 15 amino acids. The CDR3 loop is CASSIVAGDYNEQFF. CDR3 nucleotide sequence: TGTGCCAGTAGTATAGTGGCGGGGGACTACAATGAGCAGTTCTTC.

The chain links TRBV29-1 to TRBJ2-5; D perhaps matches TRBD2 (5 bases). TRBJ2-7 matches the DNA end more closely, so the J call is doubtful. The V gene's germline CDR1 is SQVTM and CDR2 ANQGSEA. The CDR3 spans 14 residues. As DNA, the CDR3 is TGCAGCGTCCGAGGGCTGTCCCGCTCCTACGAGCAGTACTTC. Amino acid sequence: CSVRGLSRSYEQYF.

The CDR3 loop is CASGLGGQGAGNTEAFF. DNA of the CDR3: TGTGCTAGTGGTTTGGGGGGACAGGGGGCTGGGAACACTGAAGCTTTCTTT. This chain uses TRBV12-5 with TRBJ1-1; 12 nucleotides line up with TRBD1. Germline-derived CDR1 and CDR2 are LGHNT and FRNRAP. The CDR3 is 17 residues long. The junction had 4 bases not matched to a gene; V was cut back by 1 base and J by 1 base. Complete variable domain (other parts from reference TRBV12-5 and TRBJ1-1): DARVTQTPRHKVTEMGQEVTMRCQPILGHNTVFWYRQTMMQGLELLAYFRNRAPLDDSGMPKDRFSAEMPDATLATLKIQPSEPRDSAVYFCASGLGGQGAGNTEAFFGQGTRLTVV.

The chain joins TRBV7-3 to TRBJ1-2; D remains ambiguous. This CDR3 is built from 16 residues. The V gene lost 5 bases and the J gene lost 4 bases, with 20 bases spanning the gap. The germline gives CDR1 SGHTA, CDR2 FQGTGA. CDR3 protein: CASSPIAEGRGYGYTF. The DNA of the CDR3 is TGTGCCAGCAGCCCGATTGCGGAGGGTCGTGGCTATGGCTACACCTTC.

The V gene is TRBV6-1, the J gene TRBJ2-2; maybe TRBD1 (6 bases). There are 13 residues in the CDR3. Trimming removed 6 bases from V and 4 bases from J, with 9 bases in between. From germline, CDR1 is MNHNS and CDR2 SASEGT. Here the CDR3 DNA reads TGTGCCAGCAGCGGACAGTCCACCGGGGAGCTGTTTTTT. It translates to CASSGQSTGELFF.

The J gene is TRBJ2-5, the V gene TRBV7-2; D is possibly TRBD2 (5 bases). Germline CDR1 and CDR2: SGHTA and FQGNSA. The CDR3 contains 13 residues. V lost 5 bases and J 5 bases, leaving 12 bases between the germline ends. The CDR3 reads CASSAPGGETQYF. The CDR3 region has the DNA TGTGCCAGCAGCGCCCCAGGAGGCGAGACCCAGTACTTC.

This chain connects TRBV18 to TRBJ2-7, with D uncertain. The CDR3 has 14 amino acids. Germline assignment: CDR1 KGHSH and CDR2 LQKENI. V lost 5 bases, J lost 5 bases, and 16 bases lay in between. This chain's CDR3 is CASSRDPESNEQYF. CDR3 nucleotides: TGTGCCAGCTCAAGAGACCCGGAGTCCAACGAGCAGTACTTC.

The rearrangement links TRBV5-1 to TRBJ1-1; D is unresolved. CDR1 SGHRS and CDR2 YFSETQ come from the germline V gene. The CDR3 extends over 14 amino acids. V lost 2 bases, J lost 2 bases, and 10 bases lay in between. The CDR3 DNA reads as TGCGCCAGCAGCTTTCTCCAGTCAAACACTGAAGCTTTCTTT. Its protein product is CASSFLQSNTEAFF.

For this clone: Other DNA sequences of this sample code for an identical CDR3. The gene calls are TRBV9 and TRBJ2-3, with 11 bases that match TRBD1. Germline-derived CDR1 and CDR2 are SGDLS and YYNGEE. The CDR3 covers 16 residues. V trimming: 3 bases; J trimming: 2 bases; junction bases outside the gene matches: 5. The CDR3 DNA follows: TGTGCCAGCAGCGCCGGGACAGGGGGTGACACAGATACGCAGTATTTT. This codes for CASSAGTGGDTDTQYF.

The V gene is TRBV7-8, the J gene TRBJ2-5; 9 bases map to TRBD2. The J call could be wrong; TRBJ2-7 is a better fit for the DNA end. The germline CDR1 and CDR2 sequences are SGHVS and FQNEAQ. CDR3 size: 17 residues. DNA of the CDR3: TGTGCCAGCAGCTTAGCGGGGCGGGGGGGCTCCTCCTACGAGCAGTACTTC. This sequence encodes CASSLAGRGGSSYEQYF.